Each of the 11 T cell receptor beta chains below was sequenced from the same sample in a study of OX40 agonist ivuxolimab in advanced cancers. Library preparation employed the immunoSEQ multiplex PCR assay. The table was pulled from immuneACCESS by TCRdb, which kept in-frame rearrangements only. Such tables lose some clones; where checked, under half of the loss comes from unresolved V genes, and the rest has no known cause. For this sample the table gives about 58,000 clones, of which about 90% were detected only once. Together, the top ten hold 3.5% to 4% of the sample. Sequencing used CD4+ or CD8+ T cells sorted from blood, obtained in a trial of the OX40 agonist ivuxolimab. Receptors were obtained from an adult with an advanced solid tumor such as melanoma, head and neck, liver or kidney cancer.

The chain has TRBV30 and TRBJ2-7; the match to TRBD1 covers 7 bases. Germline V gene sequence: CDR1 GTSNPN, CDR2 SVGIG (reference sequence). The V and J ends lost 5 bases and 2 bases, in that order; junction bases with no gene match: 6. The CDR3 is 13 residues long. The CDR3 is CAWSEDRPYEQYF. CDR3 DNA sequence: TGTGCCTGGTCCGAGGACAGGCCCTACGAGCAGTACTTC.

Here the CDR3 DNA reads TGTGCCAGCAGCTTAGAACCAGGGTTCAATGAGCAGTTCTTC. It codes for CASSLEPGFNEQFF. This sequence joins TRBV11-2 and TRBJ2-1, with TRBD1 as a possible D gene (5 bases). Germline loops: CDR1 SGHAT, CDR2 FQNNGV. The germline V and J ends were trimmed by 0 bases and 6 bases, with 9 bases remaining between them. This CDR3 has 14 residues.

The rearrangement links TRBV6-5 to TRBJ2-5; perhaps TRBD1 as D (6 bases). Germline CDR1 and CDR2: MNHEY and SVGAGI. Deletions cut 5 bases from V and 1 base from J, with 14 bases between. The CDR3 consists of 15 residues. CDR3 nucleotide sequence: TGTGCCAGCAGTCCCACCTCAGGGGTCCAAGAGACCCAGTACTTC. Protein: CASSPTSGVQETQYF.

This clone was seen a few times. This chain uses TRBV11-3 with TRBJ2-1, with 9 nucleotides matching TRBD2. This CDR3 region has 17 residues. V was clipped by 5 bases and J by 7 bases; unmatched bases: 15. Germline V gene data show CDR1 as SGHNT and CDR2 as YENEEA. CDR3 nucleotide sequence: TGTGCCAGCAGCCCCCGACGGGGGCGGGAGGGTAGGAATGAGCAGTTCTTC. The encoded protein is CASSPRRGREGRNEQFF.

The chain has TRBV14 and TRBJ1-2; maybe TRBD1 (5 bases). The germline V and J ends were trimmed by 0 bases and 3 bases, with 14 bases remaining between them. The germline V gene encodes CDR1 SGHDN and CDR2 FVKESK. The CDR3 covers 16 residues. This CDR3 is CASSQDKPQVDYGYTF. The CDR3 DNA reads as TGTGCCAGCAGCCAAGATAAACCACAGGTCGACTATGGCTACACCTTC.

The table lists this clone with many counts. The CDR3 coding sequence is TGTGCCAGCAGCATATACAGGGACAGAGAAGGACTAGTGGTCGCCGAGCAGTACTTC. Its translation: CASSIYRDREGLVVAEQYF. The chain joins TRBV7-9 to TRBJ2-7; D tentatively fits TRBD1 or TRBD2 (7 bases each). Germline CDR1 is SEHNR and CDR2 is FQNEAQ (reference sequence). This CDR3 is built from 19 residues. Trimming took off 5 bases at V and 6 bases at J, with 32 bases between the two ends.

The gene calls are TRBV6-5 and TRBJ2-3; no firm D call. The CDR3 length is 14 residues. Germline-derived CDR1 and CDR2 are MNHEY and SVGAGI. Trimming took off 5 bases at V and 1 base at J, with 10 bases between the two ends. In DNA form, the CDR3 reads TGTGCCAGCAGTCACATAGCTGGCACAGATACGCAGTATTTT. Translating it yields CASSHIAGTDTQYF.

The rearrangement links TRBV21-1 to TRBJ2-7. TRBV21-1 counts as a pseudogene. The CDR3 has 13 residues. CDR3 nucleotide sequence: TGTGCCAGCAGCAAAGATGGGTCCTACGAGCAGTACTTC. This codes for CASSKDGSYEQYF.

The CDR3 spells CASSQEPALAGRGNTQYF. For the CDR3, the DNA is TGCGCCAGCAGCCAAGAACCCGCCCTAGCGGGACGTGGAAATACGCAGTATTTT. The chain combines TRBV4-1 with TRBJ2-3; TRBD2 matches at 9 bases. The CDR3 sequence is 18 residues long. Germline lookup yields CDR1 MGHRA and CDR2 YSYEKL. Trimming cost V 0 bases and J 7 bases; bases outside gene matches: 14.

The chain uses TRBV5-4 and TRBJ2-7; TRBD1 agrees at 9 bases. The germline CDR1 and CDR2 sequences are SGHNT and YYREEE (reference sequence). The J segment lost 2 bases and the V segment lost 4 bases, leaving 4 bases of the junction unmatched. This CDR3 contains 14 residues. CDR3 amino acids: CASSVGQGTYEQYF. The DNA for the CDR3 is TGTGCCAGCAGCGTAGGACAGGGGACCTACGAGCAGTACTTC.

V is TRBV19 and J is TRBJ2-1; 7 bases fit TRBD2. The junction had 10 bases not matched to a gene; V was cut back by 7 bases and J by 4 bases. CDR1 LNHDA and CDR2 SQIVND come from the germline V gene (reference sequence). CDR3 length equals 15 residues. The CDR3 protein is CASTLIAGGYNEQFF. CDR3 DNA sequence: TGTGCCAGTACTCTGATAGCGGGTGGGTACAATGAGCAGTTCTTC.